This passage covers 20 T cell receptor beta chains from one sample sequenced in a study of early T cells in non-severe SARS-CoV-2 infection. TCRdb re-analysed the 5' RACE reads in MiXCR, keeping a single row per CDR3 protein. Found here are about 97,000 distinct CDR3 sequences, roughly 11% of them singletons; the top ten hold roughly 4.8%. The starting material was whole blood, obtained at baseline. The receptors were sampled from an adult who was a healthcare worker with PCR-confirmed SARS-CoV-2 infection or an uninfected control (not recorded which).

This clonotype was seen many times. The genes are TRBV5-1 and TRBJ1-5, with a weak D call TRBD1 (6 bases). The CDR3 is 16 residues long. Germline CDR1 is SGHRS and CDR2 is YFSETQ. Trimming removed 3 bases at V and 1 base at J, with 14 bases between. CDR3 loop: CASSWGTGSSNQPQHF. CDR3 bases: TGCGCCAGCAGCTGGGGCACAGGGTCGAGCAATCAGCCCCAGCATTTT.

This clonotype was detected a few times. This chain uses TRBV28 with TRBJ1-6; no definite D call. Germline V gives CDR1 MDHEN, CDR2 SYDVKM. The CDR3 contains 14 residues. Trimming removed 5 bases at V and 4 bases at J, with 9 bases between. The CDR3 DNA sequence: TGTGCCAGCAGTCGGGTCGCTTATAATTCACCCCTCCACTTT. Protein sequence: CASSRVAYNSPLHF.

This clonotype was observed a handful of times. This sequence joins TRBV20-1 and TRBJ2-7; 7 bases match TRBD2. The CDR3 covers 13 residues. After removal of 5 bases from V and 0 bases from J, the junction contained 4 bases not matched to a gene. Per germline, CDR1 DFQATT and CDR2 SNEGSKA (reference sequence). The CDR3 here is CSAGRDGSYEQYF. The CDR3 region has the DNA TGCAGTGCTGGGAGGGACGGCTCCTACGAGCAGTACTTC.

This clonotype was seen many times. V and J are TRBV10-3 and TRBJ1-1; the D gene is possibly TRBD1 (5 bases). CDR1 is ENHRY, CDR2 SYGVKD, per germline. The V gene lost 2 bases and the J gene lost 6 bases, with 13 bases spanning the gap. The CDR3 consists of 14 residues. CDR3 region: CAISEDSSTAEAFF. The CDR3 DNA reads as TGTGCCATCAGTGAGGACAGTTCCACCGCTGAAGCTTTCTTT.

This clonotype was counted between two and nine times. The V and J genes are TRBV5-6 and TRBJ2-5; TRBD2 agrees at 11 bases. In germline, CDR1 is SGHDT, CDR2 YYEEEE. V lost 4 bases, J lost 6 bases, and 17 bases stayed unmatched. This CDR3 region has 18 residues. CDR3 sequence reads: CASSVTGLAVPVVKTQYF. CDR3 bases: TGTGCCAGCAGCGTAACGGGACTAGCGGTCCCTGTTGTGAAGACCCAGTACTTC.

The chain recombines TRBV10-3 with TRBJ2-7; 9 bases agree with TRBD1. V trimming: 10 bases; J trimming: 5 bases; junction bases outside the gene matches: 3. The CDR3 has 11 amino acids. Germline V gives CDR1 ENHRY, CDR2 SYGVKD. CDR3 in DNA: TGTGCCACCGGGACAGGGAACGAGCAGTACTTC. Translation gives CATGTGNEQYF.

This clonotype was detected many times. The chain joins TRBV24-1 to TRBJ2-1; 7 nucleotides match TRBD2. This CDR3 spans 15 amino acids. Germline CDR1 is KGHDR and CDR2 is SFDVKD. Losses at the gene ends were 1 base for V and 4 bases for J; bases not matched to a gene: 3. The CDR3 spells CATSDFRREYNEQFF. CDR3 DNA: TGTGCCACCAGTGATTTTAGGCGGGAGTACAATGAGCAGTTCTTC.

The table lists this clonotype with many counts. This chain connects TRBV4-2 to TRBJ2-7; D remains ambiguous. Germline V gene lookup returns CDR1 LGHNA and CDR2 YNFKEQ. This CDR3 is 13 amino acids long. V shed 0 bases and J shed 3 bases, with 6 bases lying between them. DNA of the CDR3: TGTGCCAGCAGCCAAGAACGCTACTACGAGCAGTACTTC. Protein product: CASSQERYYEQYF.

The chain is built from TRBV4-3 and TRBJ1-4; D uncertain. This CDR3 has 14 amino acids. V gave up 1 base and J gave up 8 bases, with 11 bases separating them. Per the germline V gene, CDR1 is LGHNA and CDR2 is YSLEER. For the CDR3, the DNA is TGCGCCAGCAGCCAAGGGGTCAGGAGGGAAAAACTGTTTTTT. It translates to CASSQGVRREKLFF.

This clonotype has a handful of counts. V gene TRBV7-9 combines with J gene TRBJ1-2; 8 bases line up with TRBD1. After removal of 8 bases from V and 0 bases from J, the junction contained 11 bases not matched to a gene. The CDR3 is made up of 16 amino acids. Germline CDR1 is SEHNR and CDR2 is FQNEAQ (reference sequence). CDR3 in DNA: TGTGCCAGCGGAACCCAGGGGGCCCCTACTAACTATGGCTACACCTTC. This encodes CASGTQGAPTNYGYTF.

The chain recombines TRBV11-2 with TRBJ2-3; D gene unclear. The CDR3 sequence is 14 residues long. V dropped 0 bases and J dropped 10 bases, with 14 bases sitting between them. The germline CDR1 and CDR2 sequences are SGHAT and FQNNGV. The CDR3 DNA follows: TGTGCCAGCAGCTTAGATGTGGCGAGCCGGGCGCAGTATTTT. This encodes CASSLDVASRAQYF.

The genes are TRBV23-1 and TRBJ2-1; 7 bases match TRBD1. Being an ORF, TRBV23-1 has a function that is uncertain. Trimming at V came to 6 bases and at J to 13 bases, leaving 15 bases not matched to a gene. This CDR3 spans 14 amino acids. CDR3 sequence: CASRTGHRGPTQFF. The CDR3 coding sequence is TGCGCCAGCAGGACCGGGCACAGGGGACCAACTCAGTTCTTC.

This CDR3 is CASSLAQNTGELFF. As DNA, the CDR3 is TGTGCCAGCAGCTTGGCTCAGAACACCGGGGAGCTGTTTTTT. The rearrangement links TRBV5-6 to TRBJ2-2; D call uncertain. Per the germline V gene, CDR1 is SGHDT and CDR2 is YYEEEE. This CDR3 spans 14 amino acids. V lost 0 bases and J lost 1, with 4 bases in between.

The V and J genes are TRBV5-3 and TRBJ1-3, with D hard to call. TRBV5-3 is sorted into the ORF group, with uncertain function. This CDR3 contains 14 residues. Trimming pared 5 bases from V and 0 bases from J, leaving 9 bases between. Here the CDR3 reads CARSPAGSGNTIYF. DNA for the CDR3: TGTGCCAGAAGTCCGGCGGGCTCTGGAAACACCATATATTTT.

This clonotype appeared a few times. The rearrangement joins TRBV4-3 to TRBJ2-7; D is unclear. Trimming left V 0 bases short and J 4 bases short, with 7 bases between. The CDR3 extends over 13 amino acids. CDR1 is LGHNA and CDR2 is YSLEER in the germline V gene. In DNA, the CDR3 is TGCGCCAGCAGCCAAGATAGCAGGTACGAGCAGTACTTC. Protein: CASSQDSRYEQYF.

Comment on this clonotype: The CDR3 does not close with the conserved phenylalanine or tryptophan, likely indicating a read error. V usage is TRBV20-1 and J usage is TRBJ2-2, with D uncertain. CDR3 length equals 16 residues. CDR1 and CDR2 (germline): DFQATT, SNEGSKA (reference sequence). Trimming removed 6 bases at V and 2 bases at J, with 19 bases between. The DNA for the CDR3 is TGCAGTGCGCTCTCCGGGCTGACTCTTAACACCGGGGAGCTGTTTTCT. Amino acid sequence: CSALSGLTLNTGELFS.

This clonotype was observed at least ten times. This chain links TRBV7-2 with TRBJ2-3, with D unresolved. This CDR3 spans 14 amino acids. Germline V gives CDR1 SGHTA, CDR2 FQGNSA. The V end was cut by 1 base, the J end by 6 bases, with 11 bases between. The CDR3 loop is CASSLEIMVDTQYF. The DNA of the CDR3 is TGTGCCAGCAGCTTAGAAATTATGGTGGATACGCAGTATTTT. The variable domain in full, completed from reference TRBV7-2 and TRBJ2-3, reads GAGVSQSPSNKVTEKGKDVELRCDPISGHTALYWYRQSLGQGLEFLIYFQGNSAPDKSGLPSDRFSAERTGGSVSTLTIQRTQQEDSAVYLCASSLEIMVDTQYFGPGTRLTVL.

This clonotype occurred a few times. The rearrangement links TRBV5-3 to TRBJ2-2; D gene ambiguous. TRBV5-3 is an ORF, with its function uncertain. The CDR3 covers 18 residues. V dropped 2 bases and J dropped 1 base, with 18 bases sitting between them. The CDR3 bases are TGTGCCAGAAGCTTTTCCACAAGATTCCCTATGAACACCGGGGAGCTGTTTTTT. It translates to CARSFSTRFPMNTGELFF.

The V gene is TRBV5-1, the J gene TRBJ2-7; D tentatively reads TRBD1 or TRBD2 (6 bases each). V lost 4 bases and J lost 0, with 8 bases in between. Germline lookup yields CDR1 SGHRS and CDR2 YFSETQ. This CDR3 has 13 residues. DNA of the CDR3: TGCGCCAGCAGCAGGGGGGACTCCTACGAGCAGTACTTC. Translated: CASSRGDSYEQYF.

The sample holds one count of this clonotype. The chain employs TRBV25-1 and TRBJ1-1; D unclear. V gave up 6 bases and J gave up 1 base, with 6 bases separating them. The germline V gene has CDR1 MGHDK and CDR2 SYGVNS. There are 12 residues in the CDR3. The CDR3 nucleotides read TGTGCCAGCAGCAGGTCGAACACTGAAGCTTTCTTT. This gives the protein CASSRSNTEAFF.